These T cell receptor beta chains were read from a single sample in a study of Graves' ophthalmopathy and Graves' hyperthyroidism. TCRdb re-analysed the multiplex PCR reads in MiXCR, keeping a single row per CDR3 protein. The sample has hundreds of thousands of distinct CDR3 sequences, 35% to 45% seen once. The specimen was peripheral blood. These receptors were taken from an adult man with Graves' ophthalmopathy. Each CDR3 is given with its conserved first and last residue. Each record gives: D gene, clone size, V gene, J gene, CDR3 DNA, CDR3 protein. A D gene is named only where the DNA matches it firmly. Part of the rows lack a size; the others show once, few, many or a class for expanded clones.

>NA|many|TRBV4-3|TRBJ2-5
TGCGCCAGCAGCCAAGATTCGGGGGAGGTGGAGACCCAGTACTTC
CASSQDSGEVETQYF
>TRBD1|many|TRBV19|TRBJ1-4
TGTGCCAGCAGCCTCCGGACAGGGGCAGGTGAAAAACTGTTTTTT
CASSLRTGAGEKLFF
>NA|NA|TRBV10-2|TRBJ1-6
TGCGCCAGCAGTGAGTCGATCAATTCACCCCTCCACTTT
CASSESINSPLHF
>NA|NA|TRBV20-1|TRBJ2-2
TGCAGTGCTAAAGGACAGACCAACACCGGGGAGCTGTTTTTT
CSAKGQTNTGELFF
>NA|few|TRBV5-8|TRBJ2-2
TGTGCCAGCAGCTCAGGACGGCGAGATTGGACCGGGGAGCTGTTTTTT
CASSSGRRDWTGELFF
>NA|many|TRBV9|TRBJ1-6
TGTGCCAGCAGCCCTCGGTCGGGTGGTTCACCCCTCCACTTT
CASSPRSGGSPLHF
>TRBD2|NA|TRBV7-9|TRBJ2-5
TGTGCCAGCAGTCCGAGGCCGGGGGGGCGAGAGACCCAGTACTTC
CASSPRPGGRETQYF
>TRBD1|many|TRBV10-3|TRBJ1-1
TGTGCCATCAGCCCGGGACAGACGAACACTGAAGCTTTCTTT
CAISPGQTNTEAFF
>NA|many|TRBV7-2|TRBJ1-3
TGTGCCAGCAGCCCAGGGGTGGTTGGAAACACCATATATTTT
CASSPGVVGNTIYF
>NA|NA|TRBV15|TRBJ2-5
TGTGCCACCAGCAGAGGGCAAGGTCAGAGTCAGTACTTC
CATSRGQGQSQYF
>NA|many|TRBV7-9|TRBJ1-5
TGTGCCAGCAGCCCGTCGACAGGTCAGAATCAGCCCCAGCATTTT
CASSPSTGQNQPQHF
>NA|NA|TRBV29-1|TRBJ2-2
TGCAGCCCCCCCACCAACACCGGGGAGCTGTTTTTT
CSPPTNTGELFF
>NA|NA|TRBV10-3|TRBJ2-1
TGTGCCATCAGCTCGGACCGAATGACCTACAATGAGCAGTTCTTC
CAISSDRMTYNEQFF
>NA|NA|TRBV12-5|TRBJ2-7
TGTGCTAGTGGTTTGGTATTACTCCGGGATGATACCTACGAGCAGTGCTTC
CASGLVLLRDDTYEQCF
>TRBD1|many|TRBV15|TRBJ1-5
TGTGCCACCAGCCCTGACAGGGGTAGGGGTCAGCCCCAGCATTTT
CATSPDRGRGQPQHF
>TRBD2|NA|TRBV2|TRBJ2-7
TGTGCCAGCAGTGGGGATTCTAGGCTAGCGGGAGACTACGAGCAGTACTTC
CASSGDSRLAGDYEQYF
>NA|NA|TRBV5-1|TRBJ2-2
TGTGCCAGCAGCTTGGGTGCGGGGACCACCGGGGAGCTGTTTTTT
CASSLGAGTTGELFF
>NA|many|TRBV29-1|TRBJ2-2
TGCAGCGTGTGGGGAGGAACCGGGGAGCTGTTTTTT
CSVWGGTGELFF
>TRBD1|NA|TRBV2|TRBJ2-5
TGTGCCAGCACTGGGACAGAGGCCATTCTGGAGACCCAGTACTTC
CASTGTEAILETQYF
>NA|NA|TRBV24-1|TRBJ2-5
TGTGCCACCAGTGATAAGGGAACAGAGACCCAGTACTTC
CATSDKGTETQYF
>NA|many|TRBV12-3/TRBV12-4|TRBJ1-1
TGTGCCAGCAGGAACAGGGCAACGGGTTTCTTT
CASRNRATGFF
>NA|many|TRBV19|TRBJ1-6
TGTGCCAGTAGTATAGTCAGACCAAATCCCATGCATAATTCACCCCTCCACTTT
CASSIVRPNPMHNSPLHF
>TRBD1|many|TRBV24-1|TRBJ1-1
TGTGCCACCAGTGCAGGGACAGGGGTAAACACTGAAGCTTTCTTT
CATSAGTGVNTEAFF
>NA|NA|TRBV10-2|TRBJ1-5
TGTGCCAGCAGCGGACTGCGGGCCAAGGGAAGACAGCCCCAGCATTTT
CASSGLRAKGRQPQHF
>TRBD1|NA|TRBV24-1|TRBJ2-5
TGTGCCACCAGTGAGGGACAGGGGGCTGTTCGAGAGACCCAGTACTTC
CATSEGQGAVRETQYF
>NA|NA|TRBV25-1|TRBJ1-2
TGTGCTAGAGATGAGAGGGGAGCTCAATATGGCTACACCTTC
CARDERGAQYGYTF
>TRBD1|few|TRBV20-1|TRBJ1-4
TGCAGTGCTAGAGACCGACCGACAGGGCAGGGTGAAAAACTGTTTTTT
CSARDRPTGQGEKLFF
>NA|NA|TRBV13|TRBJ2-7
TGCGCCAGCAGCCGTCCTACCTCAGGGGAAGGGTTCTACGAGCAGTACTTC
CASSRPTSGEGFYEQYF
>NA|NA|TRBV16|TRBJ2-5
TGTGCCACCAGCCAATCTGAGACCCAGTACTTC
CATSQSETQYF
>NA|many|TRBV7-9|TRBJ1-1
TGTGCCAGCAGCGATAGAGGCGGCGCGAACACTGAAGCTTTCTTT
CASSDRGGANTEAFF
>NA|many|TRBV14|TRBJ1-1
TGTGCCAGCAGCTACCAGGGATGGGGCACTGAAGCTTTCTTT
CASSYQGWGTEAFF
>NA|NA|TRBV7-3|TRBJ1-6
TGTGCCAGCAGCTTAACGCCTACCGGGACCAGGCTTAATTCACCCCTCCACTTT
CASSLTPTGTRLNSPLHF
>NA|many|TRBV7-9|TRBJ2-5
TGTGCCAGCGGAGCACAGGGACGGGATGCCGCCACCCAGTACTTC
CASGAQGRDAATQYF
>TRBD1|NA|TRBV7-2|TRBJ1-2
TGTGCCAGCAGCTATGGGACAGGGTCCTCGACTGGCTACACCTTC
CASSYGTGSSTGYTF
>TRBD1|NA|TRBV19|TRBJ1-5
TGTGCCAGTACGGGCAGGGGGGGCAATCGGCCCCGGCATTTT
CASTGRGGNRPRHF
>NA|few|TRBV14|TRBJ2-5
TGTGCCAGCAGCCAAGATCGGTTCTTAGAGGCTAAAGAGACCCAGTACTTC
CASSQDRFLEAKETQYF
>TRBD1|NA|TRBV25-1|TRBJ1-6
TGTGCCAGCAGTGGACAGGGGGCCACTCTCTATTCACCCCTCCACTTT
CASSGQGATLYSPLHF
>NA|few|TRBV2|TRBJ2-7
TGTGCCAGCAGTGAAACAAAACAGGGCTACGAGCAGTACTTC
CASSETKQGYEQYF
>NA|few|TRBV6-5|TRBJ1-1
TGTGCCAGCAGTTACTCCCAGAGGCTTGACGCTGAAGCTTTCTTT
CASSYSQRLDAEAFF
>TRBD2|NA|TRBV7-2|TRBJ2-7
TGTGCCAGCAGCATCACCCGACTAGCGGGGGGGCGGTACGAGCAGTACTTC
CASSITRLAGGRYEQYF
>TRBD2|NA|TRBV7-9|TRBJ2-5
TGTGCCAGCAGCATTAGCGGGGGGGCCGGAAAGACCCAGTACTTC
CASSISGGAGKTQYF
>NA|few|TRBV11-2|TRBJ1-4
TGTGCCAGCAGCCCCTGGGGGAGGTCAAATGAAAAACTGTTTTTT
CASSPWGRSNEKLFF
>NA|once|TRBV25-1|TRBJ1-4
TGTGCCAGCAGTGCTAGATCAGGGTTTAATGAAAAACTGTTTTTT
CASSARSGFNEKLFF
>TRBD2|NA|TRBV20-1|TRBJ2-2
TGCAGTGCTACTAAGGGACTAGCGGGAGGCCGGGACGGGGAGCTGTTTTTT
CSATKGLAGGRDGELFF
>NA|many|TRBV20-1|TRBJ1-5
TGCAGTGCTGCAGACTCCAATCAGCCCCAGCATTTT
CSAADSNQPQHF
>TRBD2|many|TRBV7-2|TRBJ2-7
TGTGCCAGCAGCACTAGCGGAGCCTACGAGCAGTACTTC
CASSTSGAYEQYF
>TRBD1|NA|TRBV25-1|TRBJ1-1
TGTGCCAGCAGCTTGTCAGGGACAGTGCTTGAAGCTTTCTTT
CASSLSGTVLEAFF
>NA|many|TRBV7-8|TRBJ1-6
TGTGCCAGCAGCTTAGAACAGGGCTCTTCACCCCTCCACTTT
CASSLEQGSSPLHF
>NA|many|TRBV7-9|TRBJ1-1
TGTGCCAGCAGCTTAAGGAGGGGGAGTGAGACTGAAGCTTTCTTT
CASSLRRGSETEAFF
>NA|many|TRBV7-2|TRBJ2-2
TGTGCCAGCAGCTCTAGACTAAGCACCGGGGAGCTGTTTTTT
CASSSRLSTGELFF
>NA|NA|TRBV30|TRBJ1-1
TGTGCCTGGTCTAACACTGAAGCTTTCTTT
CAWSNTEAFF
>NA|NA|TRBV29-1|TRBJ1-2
TGCAGCGTTGTAGGGGGTGTAAATGGCTACACCTTC
CSVVGGVNGYTF
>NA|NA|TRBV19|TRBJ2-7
TGTGCCTGGAGTGGAAAGGGGGCCTACGAGCAGTACTTC
CAWSGKGAYEQYF
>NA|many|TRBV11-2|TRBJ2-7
TGTGCCAGCAGCTGGTCGCAGGGCTACGAGCAGTACTTC
CASSWSQGYEQYF
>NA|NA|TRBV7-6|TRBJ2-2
TGTGCCAGCAGCTTCGGTAGTAGTCCCAGGGAGGTCACCGGGGAGCTGTTTTTT
CASSFGSSPREVTGELFF
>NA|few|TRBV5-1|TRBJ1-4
TGCGCCAGCAGCTTGGAGCCTGGGGATGAAAAACTGTTTTTT
CASSLEPGDEKLFF
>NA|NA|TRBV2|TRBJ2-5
TGTGCCTGGAGTGTAGGGGCCGGGAGACGTCCAGAGACCCAGTACTTC
CAWSVGAGRRPETQYF
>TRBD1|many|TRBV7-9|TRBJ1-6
TGTGCCAGCAGCCGGACACAGGGGCCCTACTATAATTCACCCCTCCACTTT
CASSRTQGPYYNSPLHF
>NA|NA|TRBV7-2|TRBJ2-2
TGTGCCAGCAGCTTAGATCAAGGCCCCGCGAACACCGGGGAGCTGTTTTTT
CASSLDQGPANTGELFF